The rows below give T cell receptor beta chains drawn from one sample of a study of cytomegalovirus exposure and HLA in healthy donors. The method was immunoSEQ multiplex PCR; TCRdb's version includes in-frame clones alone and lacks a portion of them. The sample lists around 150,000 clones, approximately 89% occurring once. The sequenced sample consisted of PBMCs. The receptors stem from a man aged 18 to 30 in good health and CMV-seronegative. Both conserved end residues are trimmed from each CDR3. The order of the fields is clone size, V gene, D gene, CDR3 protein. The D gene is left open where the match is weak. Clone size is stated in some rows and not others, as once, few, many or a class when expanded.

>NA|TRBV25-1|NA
ASSLSGELF
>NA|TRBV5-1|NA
ASSLSLTDTQY
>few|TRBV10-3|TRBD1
AISEGQGDSNQPQH
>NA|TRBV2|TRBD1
ASSVGQGINRQPQH
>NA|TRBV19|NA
ASSKKGVMNTEAF
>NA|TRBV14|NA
ASSQRSGANVLT
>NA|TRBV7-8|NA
ASSLDAALLGYT
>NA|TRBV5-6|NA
ASSLERDTPYEQY
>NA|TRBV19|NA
ASSIVLRGFRNEQF
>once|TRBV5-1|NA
ASSSQGGSSTDTQY
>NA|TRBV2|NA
ASIIGGNTGELF
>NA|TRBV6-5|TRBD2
ASGRGGLGYNEQF
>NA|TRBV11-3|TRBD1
ASSSGSGGAYGGYT
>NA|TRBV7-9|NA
ASSLGGGGNTIY
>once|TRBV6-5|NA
ASSRTGGEKLF
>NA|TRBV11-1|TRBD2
ASSLDGGGTTDTQY
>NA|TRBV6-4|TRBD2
ASSDGLAGYNEQF
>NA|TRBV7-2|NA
ASREGGGELF
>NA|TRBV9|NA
ASSRETIGELF
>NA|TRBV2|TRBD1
ASIKFGTATNEKLF
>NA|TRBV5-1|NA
ASSLGGRDQPQH
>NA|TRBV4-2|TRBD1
ASSQAWTGSYEQY
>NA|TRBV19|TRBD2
ASSTSGSSYNEQF
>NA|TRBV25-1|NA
ASSRSKHPEKLF
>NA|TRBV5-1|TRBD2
ASSSYSGGVTDTQY
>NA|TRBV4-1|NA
ASSDRGRANTEAF
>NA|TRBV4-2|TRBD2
ASSQWTSGVPYEQY
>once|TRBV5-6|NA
ASSLAGSSYNEQF
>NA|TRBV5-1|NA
ASSLDGGVNTGELF
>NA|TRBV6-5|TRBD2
ASSYTSVPSYNEQF
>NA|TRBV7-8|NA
ASRTDGARNTEAF
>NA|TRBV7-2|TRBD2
ASSYSGLAGNNEQF
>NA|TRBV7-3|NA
ASSLNGLELQF
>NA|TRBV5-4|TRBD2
ASSFSGREWNTQY
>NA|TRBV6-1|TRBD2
ASSGGLAGGRGEQF
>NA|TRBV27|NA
ASSATAVQPQH
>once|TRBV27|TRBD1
ASSLTGVGSYGYT
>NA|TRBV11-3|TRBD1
ASSYGQANTEAF
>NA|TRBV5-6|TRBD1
ASRGTGSTDTQY
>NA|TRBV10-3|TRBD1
AIRADRASTEAF
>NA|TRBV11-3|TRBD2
ASSLLKLAGGPATGELF
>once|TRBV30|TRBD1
AWSVGDSSGNTIY
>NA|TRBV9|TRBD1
ASSAGTGPGRGYT
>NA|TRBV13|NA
ASSLTPTDTQY
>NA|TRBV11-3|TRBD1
ASSLNRGTDTQY
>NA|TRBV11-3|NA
ASSFASGGEQY
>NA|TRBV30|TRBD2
ACGLAGGHRVGELF
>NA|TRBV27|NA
ASSPLRGDDEKLF
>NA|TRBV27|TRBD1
ASSPYGQGTTDTQY
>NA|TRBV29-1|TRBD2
SVPVTSGRVDEQF
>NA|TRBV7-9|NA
ASSLTYSYQNEKLF